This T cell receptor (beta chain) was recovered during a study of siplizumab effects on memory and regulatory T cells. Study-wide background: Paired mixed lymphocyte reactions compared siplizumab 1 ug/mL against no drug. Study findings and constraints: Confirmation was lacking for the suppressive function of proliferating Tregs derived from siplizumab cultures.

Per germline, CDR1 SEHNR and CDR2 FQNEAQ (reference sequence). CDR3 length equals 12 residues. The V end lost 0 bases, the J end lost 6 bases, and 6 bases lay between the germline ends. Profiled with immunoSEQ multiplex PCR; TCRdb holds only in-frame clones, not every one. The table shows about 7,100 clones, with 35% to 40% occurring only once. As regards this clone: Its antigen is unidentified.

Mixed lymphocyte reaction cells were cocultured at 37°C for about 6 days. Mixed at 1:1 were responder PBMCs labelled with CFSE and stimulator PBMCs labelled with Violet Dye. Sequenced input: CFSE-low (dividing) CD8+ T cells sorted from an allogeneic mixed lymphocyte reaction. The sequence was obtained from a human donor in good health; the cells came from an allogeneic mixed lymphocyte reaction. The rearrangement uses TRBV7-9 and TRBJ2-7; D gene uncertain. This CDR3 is CASSLAGSEQYF. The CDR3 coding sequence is TGTGCCAGCAGCTTAGCGGGCTCCGAGCAGTACTTC. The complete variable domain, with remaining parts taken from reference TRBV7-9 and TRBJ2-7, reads DTGVSQNPRHKITKRGQNVTFRCDPISEHNRLYWYRQTLGQGPEFLTYFQNEAQLEKSRLLSDRFSAERPKGSFSTLEIQRTEQGDSAMYLCASSLAGSEQYFGPGTRLTVT.